This entry is about one T cell receptor (beta chain). Its target is unknown. It was with 60 Vbeta and 13 Jbeta primers that the PCR ran. Only in-frame clones appear in the TCRdb table, and some are missing; sequencing was by immunoSEQ multiplex PCR. The repertoire includes over 150,000 clones, roughly 87% of them detected once, and about 0.93% sits in the top ten. Germline CDR1 is MNHEY and CDR2 is SMNVEV (reference sequence). This CDR3 contains 18 residues. Trimming took off 0 bases at V and 0 bases at J, with 15 bases between the two ends. The sample comes from a study of cytomegalovirus exposure and HLA in healthy donors. General observations from the study: Association of a missense DCLRE1C variant with TCR beta V- and J-gene trimming was reported in a later analysis. A prior analysis recorded that most TCR beta V segments were productive about 87% or about 30% of the time. A few chains linked to CMV were shown in vitro to be specific for CMV antigens. Later work showed greater clonal expansion in HLA-associated TCR beta chains than in equally common others.

The sample consisted of PBMCs. The chain carries TRBV27 and TRBJ1-5; D is undetermined. The receptor comes from a woman younger than 45 in good health and CMV-seronegative. DNA of the CDR3: TGTGCCAGCAGTTTATCACCCCCCCAGGCTTATAGCAATCAGCCCCAGCATTTT. This sequence encodes CASSLSPPQAYSNQPQHF.